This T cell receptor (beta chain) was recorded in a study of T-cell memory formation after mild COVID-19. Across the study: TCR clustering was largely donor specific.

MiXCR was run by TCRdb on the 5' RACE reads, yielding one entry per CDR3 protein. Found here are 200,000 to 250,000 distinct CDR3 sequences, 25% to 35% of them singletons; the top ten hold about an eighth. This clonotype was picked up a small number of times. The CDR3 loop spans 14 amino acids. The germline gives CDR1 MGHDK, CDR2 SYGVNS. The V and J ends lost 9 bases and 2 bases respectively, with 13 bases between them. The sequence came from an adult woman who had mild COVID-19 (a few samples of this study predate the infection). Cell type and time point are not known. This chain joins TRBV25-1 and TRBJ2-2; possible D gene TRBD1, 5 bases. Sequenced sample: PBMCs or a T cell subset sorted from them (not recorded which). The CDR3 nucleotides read TGTGCCAGTGAACAGGCGGTCAACACCGGGGAGCTGTTTTTT. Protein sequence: CASEQAVNTGELFF.